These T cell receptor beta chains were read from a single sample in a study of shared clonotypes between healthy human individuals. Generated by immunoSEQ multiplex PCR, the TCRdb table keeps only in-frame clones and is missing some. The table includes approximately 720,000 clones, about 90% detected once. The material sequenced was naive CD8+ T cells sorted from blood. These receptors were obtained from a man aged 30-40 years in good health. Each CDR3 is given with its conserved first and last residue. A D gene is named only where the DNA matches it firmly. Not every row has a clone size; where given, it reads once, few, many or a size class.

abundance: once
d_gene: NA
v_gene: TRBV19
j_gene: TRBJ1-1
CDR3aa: CASSLTGITEAFF
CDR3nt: TGTGCCAGTAGTCTCACGGGAATCACTGAAGCTTTCTTT

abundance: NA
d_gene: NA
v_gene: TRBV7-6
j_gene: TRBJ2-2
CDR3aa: CASSPTGVTTGELFF
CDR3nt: TGTGCCAGCAGCCCGACGGGAGTAACCACCGGGGAGCTGTTTTTT

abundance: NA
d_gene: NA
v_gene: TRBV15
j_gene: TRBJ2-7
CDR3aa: CATTQETDPTEQYF
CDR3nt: TGTGCCACCACACAGGAAACCGATCCTACCGAGCAGTACTTC

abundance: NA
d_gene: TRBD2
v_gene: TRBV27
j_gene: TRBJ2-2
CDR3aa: CASNAGGAGELFF
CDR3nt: TGTGCCAGCAATGCGGGAGGCGCCGGGGAGCTGTTTTTT

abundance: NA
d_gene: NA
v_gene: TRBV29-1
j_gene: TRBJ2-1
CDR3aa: CSVEYRDSYNEQFF
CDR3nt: TGCAGCGTTGAATACAGAGACTCCTACAATGAGCAGTTCTTC

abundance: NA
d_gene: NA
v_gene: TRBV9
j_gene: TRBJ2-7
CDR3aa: CASSASGTSYEQYF
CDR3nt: TGTGCCAGCAGCGCCTCCGGGACAAGCTACGAGCAGTACTTC

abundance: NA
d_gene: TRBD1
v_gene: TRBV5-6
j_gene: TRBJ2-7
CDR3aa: CASSKSQGAREQYF
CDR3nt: TGTGCCAGCAGCAAATCTCAGGGGGCTCGCGAGCAGTACTTC

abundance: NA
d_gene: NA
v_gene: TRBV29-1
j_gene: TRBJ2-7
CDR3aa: CSVVHLSYEQYF
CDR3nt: TGCAGCGTTGTGCACCTATCCTACGAGCAGTACTTC

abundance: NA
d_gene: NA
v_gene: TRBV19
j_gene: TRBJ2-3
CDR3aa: CASREYRESTDTQYF
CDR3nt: TGTGCCAGTAGGGAATATCGAGAGAGCACAGATACGCAGTATTTT

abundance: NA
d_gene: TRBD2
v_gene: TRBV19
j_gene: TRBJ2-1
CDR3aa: CASTPTSGSDGYNEQFF
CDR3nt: TGTGCCAGTACCCCGACTAGCGGGTCTGATGGGTACAATGAGCAGTTCTTC

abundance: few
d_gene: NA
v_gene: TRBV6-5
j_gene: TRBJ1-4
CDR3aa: CASSGGASNEKLFF
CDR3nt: TGTGCCAGCAGCGGGGGGGCGTCTAATGAAAAACTGTTTTTT

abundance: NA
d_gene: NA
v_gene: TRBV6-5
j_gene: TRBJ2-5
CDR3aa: CASSLPGRQETQYF
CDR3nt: TGTGCCAGCAGCCTGCCCGGAAGACAAGAGACCCAGTACTTC

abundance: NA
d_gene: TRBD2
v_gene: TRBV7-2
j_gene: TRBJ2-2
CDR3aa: CASSLVSGVTGELFF
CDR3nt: TGTGCCAGCAGCTTAGTTAGCGGGGTCACCGGGGAGCTGTTTTTT

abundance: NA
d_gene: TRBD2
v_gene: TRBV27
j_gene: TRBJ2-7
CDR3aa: CAIGLKREGFYEQYF
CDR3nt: TGTGCCATCGGCCTGAAGCGGGAGGGTTTCTACGAGCAGTACTTC

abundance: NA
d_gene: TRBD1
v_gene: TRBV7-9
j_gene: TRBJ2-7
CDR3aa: CASSTRTGGSYEQYF
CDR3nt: TGTGCCAGCAGCACCCGGACAGGGGGCTCCTACGAGCAGTACTTC

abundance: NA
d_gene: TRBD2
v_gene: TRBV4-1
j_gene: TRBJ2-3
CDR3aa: CASSPLGTSGSDTQYF
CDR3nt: TGCGCCAGCAGCCCCTTAGGGACTAGCGGGAGCGATACGCAGTATTTT

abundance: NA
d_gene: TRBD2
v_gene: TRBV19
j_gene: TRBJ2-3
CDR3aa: CASSIDLVGTSDLSTDTQYF
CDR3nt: TGTGCCAGTAGTATAGACCTCGTTGGGACTAGCGACCTTAGCACAGATACGCAGTATTTT

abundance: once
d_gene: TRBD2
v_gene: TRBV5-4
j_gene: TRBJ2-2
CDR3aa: CASSPGLVINTGELFF
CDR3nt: TGTGCCAGCAGCCCGGGACTAGTAATCAATACCGGGGAGCTGTTTTTT

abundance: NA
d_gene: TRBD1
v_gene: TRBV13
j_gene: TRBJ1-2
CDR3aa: CASSSGGSYYGYTF
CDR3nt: TGTGCCAGCAGCTCAGGGGGGTCGTACTATGGCTACACCTTC

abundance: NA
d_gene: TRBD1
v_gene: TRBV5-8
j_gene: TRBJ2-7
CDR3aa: CASKIRGQGVYEQYF
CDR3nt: TGTGCCAGCAAAATTCGTGGGCAGGGGGTCTACGAGCAGTACTTC

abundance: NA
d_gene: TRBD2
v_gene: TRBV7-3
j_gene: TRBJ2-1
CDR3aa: CASSLLGGGFNEQFF
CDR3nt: TGTGCCAGCAGCCTTCTCGGCGGGGGATTCAATGAGCAGTTCTTC

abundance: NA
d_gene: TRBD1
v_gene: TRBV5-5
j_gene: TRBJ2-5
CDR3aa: CASSINRGPETQYF
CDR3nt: TGTGCCAGCAGCATAAACAGGGGGCCGGAGACCCAGTACTTC

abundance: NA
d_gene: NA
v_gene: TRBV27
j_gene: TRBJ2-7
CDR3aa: CASSLMGSSYEQYF
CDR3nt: TGTGCCAGCAGTTTAATGGGTTCCTCCTACGAGCAGTACTTC

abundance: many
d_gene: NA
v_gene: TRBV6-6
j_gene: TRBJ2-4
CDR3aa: CASSYSTGAKNIQYF
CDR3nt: TGTGCCAGCAGTTACTCGACTGGGGCCAAAAACATTCAGTACTTC

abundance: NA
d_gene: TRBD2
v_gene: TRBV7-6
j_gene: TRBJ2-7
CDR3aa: CASSLEVAGGSYEQYF
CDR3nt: TGTGCCAGCAGCTTAGAGGTAGCGGGAGGTTCCTACGAGCAGTACTTC

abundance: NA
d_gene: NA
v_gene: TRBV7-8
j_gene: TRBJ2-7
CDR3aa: CASSLEASSGYEQYF
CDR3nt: TGTGCCAGCAGCTTAGAGGCTAGCTCCGGCTACGAGCAGTACTTC

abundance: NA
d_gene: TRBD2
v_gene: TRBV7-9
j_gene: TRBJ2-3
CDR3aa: CASSWGIAGKGTDTQYF
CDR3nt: TGTGCCAGCAGCTGGGGAATAGCGGGCAAAGGGACAGATACGCAGTATTTT

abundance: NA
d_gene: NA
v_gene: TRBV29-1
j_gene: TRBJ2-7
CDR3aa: CSVAGTQGYGYEQYF
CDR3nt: TGCAGCGTCGCCGGGACACAAGGATACGGTTACGAGCAGTACTTC

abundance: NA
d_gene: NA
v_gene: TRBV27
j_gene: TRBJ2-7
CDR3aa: CASKGRATYEQYF
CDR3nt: TGTGCCAGCAAAGGGCGGGCCACCTACGAGCAGTACTTC

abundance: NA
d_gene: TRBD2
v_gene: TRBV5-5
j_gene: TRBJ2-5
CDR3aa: CASSLGEGQETQYF
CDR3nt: TGTGCCAGCAGCCTAGGGGAGGGCCAAGAGACCCAGTACTTC

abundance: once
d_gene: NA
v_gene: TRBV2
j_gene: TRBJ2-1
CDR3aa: CASSVGAFPYNEQFF
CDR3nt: TGTGCCAGCAGTGTCGGCGCCTTCCCCTACAATGAGCAGTTCTTC

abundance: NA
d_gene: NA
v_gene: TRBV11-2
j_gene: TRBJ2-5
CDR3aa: CASSFSQGYQETQYF
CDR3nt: TGTGCCAGCAGCTTCAGCCAGGGATACCAAGAGACCCAGTACTTC

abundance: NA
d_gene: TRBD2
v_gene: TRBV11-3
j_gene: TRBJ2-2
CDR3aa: CASSSTSGMNTGELFF
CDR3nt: TGTGCCAGCAGCTCCACTAGCGGGATGAACACCGGGGAGCTGTTTTTT

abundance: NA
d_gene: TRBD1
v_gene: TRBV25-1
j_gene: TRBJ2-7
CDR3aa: CASSDPGTGGYEQYF
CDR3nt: TGTGCCAGCAGTGACCCCGGGACAGGAGGCTACGAGCAGTACTTC

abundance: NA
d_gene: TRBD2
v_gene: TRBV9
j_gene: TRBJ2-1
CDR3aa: CASSLRLAGGPSYNEQFF
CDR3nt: TGTGCCAGCAGCCTGCGACTAGCGGGAGGCCCATCCTACAATGAGCAGTTCTTC

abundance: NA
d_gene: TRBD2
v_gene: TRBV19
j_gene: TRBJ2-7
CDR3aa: CASSPGTSGSYEQYF
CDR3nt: TGTGCCAGTAGTCCCGGGACTAGCGGTTCCTACGAGCAGTACTTC

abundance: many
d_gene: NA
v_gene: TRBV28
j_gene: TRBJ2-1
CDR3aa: CASSLLDYEQFF
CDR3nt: TGTGCCAGCAGTTTACTAGACTATGAGCAGTTCTTC

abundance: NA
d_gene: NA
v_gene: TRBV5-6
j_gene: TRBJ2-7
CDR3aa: CASSPGAGSYEQYF
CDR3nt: TGTGCCAGCAGCCCGGGGGCCGGCTCCTACGAGCAGTACTTC

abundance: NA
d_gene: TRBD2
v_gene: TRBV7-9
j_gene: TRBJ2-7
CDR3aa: CASSFPSAGASEQYF
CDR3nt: TGTGCCAGCAGCTTCCCTTCAGCGGGAGCATCCGAGCAGTACTTC

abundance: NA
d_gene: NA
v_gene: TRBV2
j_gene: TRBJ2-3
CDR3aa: CASSAGVQASGTDTQYF
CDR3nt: TGTGCCAGCAGTGCGGGAGTTCAAGCGTCCGGAACAGATACGCAGTATTTT

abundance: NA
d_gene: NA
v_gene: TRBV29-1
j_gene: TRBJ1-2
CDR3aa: CSVDLGINYGYTF
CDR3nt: TGCAGCGTTGATTTAGGGATTAACTATGGCTACACCTTC

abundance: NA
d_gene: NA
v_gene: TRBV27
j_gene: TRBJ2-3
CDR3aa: CASSYTNTDTQYF
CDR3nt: TGTGCCAGCTCTTACACCAACACAGATACGCAGTATTTT

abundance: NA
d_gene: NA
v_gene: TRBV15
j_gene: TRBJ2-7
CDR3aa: CATSYLGDSYEQYF
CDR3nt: TGTGCCACCAGCTACCTCGGGGACTCCTACGAGCAGTACTTC

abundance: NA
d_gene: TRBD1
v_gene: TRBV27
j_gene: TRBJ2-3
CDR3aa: CASTGQGAADTQYF
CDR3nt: TGTGCCAGCACTGGACAGGGGGCCGCAGATACGCAGTATTTT

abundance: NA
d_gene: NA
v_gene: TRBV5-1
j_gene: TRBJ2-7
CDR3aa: CASSLGLGQGLRLEQYF
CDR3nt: TGCGCCAGCAGCTTGGGTCTGGGTCAGGGGCTCCGTCTCGAGCAGTACTTC

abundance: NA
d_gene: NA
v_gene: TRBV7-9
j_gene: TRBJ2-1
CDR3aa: CASSTRRDEQFF
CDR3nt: TGTGCCAGCAGCACACGTAGGGATGAGCAGTTCTTC

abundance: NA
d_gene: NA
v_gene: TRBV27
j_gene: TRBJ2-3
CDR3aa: CATGQNTDTQYF
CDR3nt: TGTGCCACCGGGCAGAACACAGATACGCAGTATTTT

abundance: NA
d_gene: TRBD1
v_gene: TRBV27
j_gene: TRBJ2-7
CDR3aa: CASSLTGGQIHEQYF
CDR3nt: TGTGCCAGCAGTTTAACAGGGGGTCAAATTCACGAGCAGTACTTC

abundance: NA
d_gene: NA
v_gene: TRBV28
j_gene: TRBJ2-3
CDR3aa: CASSPPSTDTQYF
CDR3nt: TGTGCCAGCAGTCCACCGAGCACAGATACGCAGTATTTT

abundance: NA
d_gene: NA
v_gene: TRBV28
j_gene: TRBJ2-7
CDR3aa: CASSPTGLSYEQYF
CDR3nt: TGTGCCAGCAGCCCTACCGGTCTGTCCTACGAGCAGTACTTC

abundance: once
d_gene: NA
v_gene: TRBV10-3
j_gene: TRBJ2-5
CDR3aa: CAISGQVGQETQYF
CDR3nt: TGTGCCATCAGTGGACAGGTGGGTCAAGAGACCCAGTACTTC

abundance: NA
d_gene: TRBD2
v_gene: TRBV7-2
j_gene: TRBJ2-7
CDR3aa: CASSLGLAGVEQYF
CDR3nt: TGTGCCAGCAGCTTAGGACTAGCGGGAGTCGAGCAGTACTTC

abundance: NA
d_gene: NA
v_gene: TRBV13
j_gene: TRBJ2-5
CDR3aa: CASRERNLKETQYF
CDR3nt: TGTGCCAGCAGGGAGCGGAACCTAAAAGAGACCCAGTACTTC

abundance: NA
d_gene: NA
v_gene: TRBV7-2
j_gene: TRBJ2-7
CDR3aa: CASSSLRDGNYEQYF
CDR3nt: TGTGCCAGCAGTTCCCTCCGGGACGGTAACTACGAGCAGTACTTC

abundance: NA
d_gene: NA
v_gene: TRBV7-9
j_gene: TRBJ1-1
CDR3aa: CASSLDEAFF
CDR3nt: TGTGCCAGCAGCTTAGATGAAGCTTTCTTT

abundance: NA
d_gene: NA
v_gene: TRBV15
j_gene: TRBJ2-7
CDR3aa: CATSRDRTPAEQYF
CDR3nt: TGTGCCACCAGCAGAGACCGGACCCCGGCGGAGCAGTACTTC

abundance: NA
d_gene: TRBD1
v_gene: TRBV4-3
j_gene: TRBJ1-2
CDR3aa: CASSQGRGQLYGYTF
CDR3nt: TGCGCCAGCAGCCAAGGGAGGGGACAGCTCTATGGCTACACCTTC

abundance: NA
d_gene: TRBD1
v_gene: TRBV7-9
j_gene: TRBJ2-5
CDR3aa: CASRPSGTGQETQYF
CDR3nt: TGTGCCAGCAGGCCTTCCGGGACAGGGCAAGAGACCCAGTACTTC

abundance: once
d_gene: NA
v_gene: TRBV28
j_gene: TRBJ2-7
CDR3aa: CASSSSNRGVAYEQYF
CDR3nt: TGTGCCAGCAGTTCCTCTAATAGGGGAGTTGCCTACGAGCAGTACTTC